This TCR beta chain stems from a study of breast tumors, draining lymph nodes, adjacent tissues. General study points: The data were judged consistent with most tumor T cells coming from lymph node and expanding in tumor.

In the case of this clonotype: The target antigen is unknown.

V was cut by 0 bases and J by 3 bases, with 12 bases left in between. CDR1 SQVTM and CDR2 ANQGSEA come from the germline V gene. This CDR3 contains 14 residues. Breast cancer patients provided tissue from their axillary draining lymph nodes. TCRdb reprocessed the multiplex PCR reads via MiXCR and lists one record per CDR3 protein. This sample has 84,000 or so distinct CDR3 sequences, with around 29% found just once. The J gene is TRBJ2-7, the V gene TRBV29-1, with D perhaps TRBD2 (6 bases). Sequencing was performed on axillary lymph node tissue. The clonotype comes from a female donor with breast cancer. Some clones in this sample may be carry-over from other donors' samples. The CDR3 DNA reads as TGCAGCGTTGAAGATATGCGCGGGGTCTACGAGCAGTACTTC. Translating it yields CSVEDMRGVYEQYF.